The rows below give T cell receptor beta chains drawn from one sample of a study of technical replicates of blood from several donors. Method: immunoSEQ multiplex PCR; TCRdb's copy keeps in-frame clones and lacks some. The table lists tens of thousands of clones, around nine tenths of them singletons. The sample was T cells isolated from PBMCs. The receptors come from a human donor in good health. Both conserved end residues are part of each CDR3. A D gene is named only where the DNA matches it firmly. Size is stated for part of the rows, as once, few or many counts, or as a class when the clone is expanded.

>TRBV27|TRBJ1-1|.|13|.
TGTGCCAGCAGTCCTGGGACACGAGTGAAAGCTTTCTTT
CASSPGTRVKAFF
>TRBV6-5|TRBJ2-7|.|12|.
TGTGCCAGCAGTGCGCCCCTGACAGTGCAGTACTTC
CASSAPLTVQYF
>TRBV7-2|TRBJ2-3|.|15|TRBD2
TGTGCCAGCAGCTTTTTGCGGGAGGCGGCAGATACGCAGTATTTT
CASSFLREAADTQYF
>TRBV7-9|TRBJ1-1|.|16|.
TGTGCCAGCAGCTTAGGGGCGGGCCGCATGAACACTGAAGCTTTCTTT
CASSLGAGRMNTEAFF
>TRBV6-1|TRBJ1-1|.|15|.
TGTGCCAGCAGTCGGCAGGGCGCCTCGAACACTGAAGCTTTCTTT
CASSRQGASNTEAFF
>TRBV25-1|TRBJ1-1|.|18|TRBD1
TGTGCCAGCAGTGGCCAAAGGGACAGGGGACCTATGAACACTGAAGCTTTCTTT
CASSGQRDRGPMNTEAFF
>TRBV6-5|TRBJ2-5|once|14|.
TGTGCCAGCAGTTACTCGTATAGCGAGAAGACCCAGTACTTC
CASSYSYSEKTQYF
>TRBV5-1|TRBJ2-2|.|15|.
TGCGCCAGCAGCCTAGATCCTCAGGGGACCGGGGAGCTGTTTTTT
CASSLDPQGTGELFF
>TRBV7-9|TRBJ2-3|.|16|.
TGTGCCAGCAGCGAAATCAAGCGAGGATCCACAGATACGCAGTATTTT
CASSEIKRGSTDTQYF
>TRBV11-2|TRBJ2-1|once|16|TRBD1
TGTGCCAGCAGCCCCCGACACAGGGGGATCGGGAATGAGCAGTTCTTC
CASSPRHRGIGNEQFF
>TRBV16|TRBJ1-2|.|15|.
TGTGCCAGCAGTCTTAGGGAGGTCAGTCGGTATGGCTACACCTTC
CASSLREVSRYGYTF
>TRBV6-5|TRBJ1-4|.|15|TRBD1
TGTGCCAGCAGCCCGTGGACAGGGGGAAACGAAAAACTGTTTTTT
CASSPWTGGNEKLFF
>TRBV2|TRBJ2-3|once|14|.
TGTGCCAGCAGCTTAACTAGGAAAACAGATACGCAGTATTTT
CASSLTRKTDTQYF
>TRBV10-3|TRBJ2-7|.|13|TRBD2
TGTGCCATCACCGGAGGGCTGGGGGGGGAGCAGTACTTC
CAITGGLGGEQYF
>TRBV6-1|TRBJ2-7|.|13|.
TGTGCCAGCAGTGAAGTGGACAAAGACGAGCAGTACTTC
CASSEVDKDEQYF
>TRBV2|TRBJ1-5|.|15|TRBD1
TGTGCCAGCACGGGACAGGGGTTCAGCAATCAGCCCCAGCATTTT
CASTGQGFSNQPQHF
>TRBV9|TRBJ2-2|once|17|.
TGTGCCAGCAGCGTAGGTGAGGGTAGGGCGAACACCGGGGAGCTGTTTTTT
CASSVGEGRANTGELFF
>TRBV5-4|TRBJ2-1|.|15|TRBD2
TGTGCCAGCAGCTTGATCGGGGGGTCCTACAATGAGCAGTTCTTC
CASSLIGGSYNEQFF
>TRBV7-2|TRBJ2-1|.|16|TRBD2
TGTGCCAGCAGCTGGGGACTAGCGGGATCCTACAATGAGCAGTTCTTC
CASSWGLAGSYNEQFF
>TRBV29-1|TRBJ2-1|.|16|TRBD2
TGCAGCGTTGGTACACTAGCGGGGTTCAATTACAATGAGCAGTTCTTC
CSVGTLAGFNYNEQFF
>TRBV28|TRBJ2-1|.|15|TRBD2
TGTGCCAGTACTAGCGGGAGTTTGATAGGGAATGAGCAGTTCTTC
CASTSGSLIGNEQFF
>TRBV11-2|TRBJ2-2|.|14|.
TGTGCCAGCAGCCGTAGACCGGGAGCCGGGGAGCTGTTTTTT
CASSRRPGAGELFF
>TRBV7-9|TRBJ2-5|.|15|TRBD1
TGTGCCAGCAGCCCGAGGACAGGAGTCCAAGAGACCCAGTACTTC
CASSPRTGVQETQYF
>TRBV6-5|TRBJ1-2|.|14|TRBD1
TGTGCCAGCAGTTACTCGGCAGGGGGCTATGGCTACACCTTC
CASSYSAGGYGYTF
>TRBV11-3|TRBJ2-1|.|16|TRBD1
TGTGCCAGCAGCCCAGGGACAGCAGGCTCCTACAATGAGCAGTTCTTC
CASSPGTAGSYNEQFF
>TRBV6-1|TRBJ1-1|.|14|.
TGTGCCAGCAGCCCGCTAGGGGGAAACACTGAAGCTTTCTTT
CASSPLGGNTEAFF
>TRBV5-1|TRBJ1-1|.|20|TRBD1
TGCGCCAGCAGCTTGGTGCCCCGGACAGGAAACCTTAGAATGAACACTGAAGCTTTCTTT
CASSLVPRTGNLRMNTEAFF
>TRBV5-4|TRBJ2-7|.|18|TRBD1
TGTGCCAGCAGTCGGGGACAGGGGGCTGGGTCTATAATCTACGAGCAGTACTTC
CASSRGQGAGSIIYEQYF
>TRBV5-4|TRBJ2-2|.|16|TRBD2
TGTGCCACCGGGACTAGCGGGAGAGGTGTCACCGGGGAGCTGTTTTTT
CATGTSGRGVTGELFF
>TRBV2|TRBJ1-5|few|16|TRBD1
TGTGCCAGCAGTTGGACAGGGAGGGGGAGCAATCAGCCCCAGCATTTT
CASSWTGRGSNQPQHF
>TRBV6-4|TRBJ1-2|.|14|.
TGTGCCAGCAGTGACTCAAGTAGCAGCTATGGCTACACCTTC
CASSDSSSSYGYTF
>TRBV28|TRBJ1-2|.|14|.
TGTGCCAGCGCGAATCCAGCGATCTACTATGGCTACACCTTC
CASANPAIYYGYTF
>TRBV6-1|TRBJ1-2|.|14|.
TGTGCCAGCAGTGAAGCCCGCAGGTCCTATGGCTACACCTTC
CASSEARRSYGYTF
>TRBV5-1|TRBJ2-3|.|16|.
TGCGCCAGCAGCGACGACTCCAGGGGTAGCACAGATACGCAGTATTTT
CASSDDSRGSTDTQYF
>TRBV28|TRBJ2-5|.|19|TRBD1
TGTGCCAGCAGTTACCCTAACTTGTGGCGACAGGGGGCGCGAGAGACCCAGTACTTC
CASSYPNLWRQGARETQYF
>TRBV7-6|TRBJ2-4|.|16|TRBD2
TGTGCCAGCAGCTTAGTTGCGGGGGGCCCCGGAAACATTCAGTACTTC
CASSLVAGGPGNIQYF
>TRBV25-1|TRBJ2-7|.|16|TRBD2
TGTGCCAGCAGTGCAGGGGGACTAGCCTACTCCTACGAGCAGTACTTC
CASSAGGLAYSYEQYF
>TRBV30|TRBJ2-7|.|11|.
TGTGCCTGGAGTGTTCCGGGGGAGCAGTACTTC
CAWSVPGEQYF
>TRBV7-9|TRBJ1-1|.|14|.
TGTGCCAGCAGCTCGGAGTTAGGGGATACTGAAGCTTTCTTT
CASSSELGDTEAFF